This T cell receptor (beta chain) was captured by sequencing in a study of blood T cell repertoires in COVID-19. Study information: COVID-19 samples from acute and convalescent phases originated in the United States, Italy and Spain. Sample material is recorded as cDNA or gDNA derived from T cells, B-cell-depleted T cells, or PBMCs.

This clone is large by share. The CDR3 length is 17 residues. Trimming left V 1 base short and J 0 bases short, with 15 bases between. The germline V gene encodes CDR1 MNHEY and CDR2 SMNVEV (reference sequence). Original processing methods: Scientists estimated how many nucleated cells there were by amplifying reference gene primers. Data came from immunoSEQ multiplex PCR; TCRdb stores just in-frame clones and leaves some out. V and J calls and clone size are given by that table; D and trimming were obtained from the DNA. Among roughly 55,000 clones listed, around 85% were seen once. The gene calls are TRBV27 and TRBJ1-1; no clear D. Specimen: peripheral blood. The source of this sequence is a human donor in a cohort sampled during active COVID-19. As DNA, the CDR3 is TGTGCCAGCAGTTTATTACCCACAGACCCAATGAACACTGAAGCTTTCTTT. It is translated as CASSLLPTDPMNTEAFF.